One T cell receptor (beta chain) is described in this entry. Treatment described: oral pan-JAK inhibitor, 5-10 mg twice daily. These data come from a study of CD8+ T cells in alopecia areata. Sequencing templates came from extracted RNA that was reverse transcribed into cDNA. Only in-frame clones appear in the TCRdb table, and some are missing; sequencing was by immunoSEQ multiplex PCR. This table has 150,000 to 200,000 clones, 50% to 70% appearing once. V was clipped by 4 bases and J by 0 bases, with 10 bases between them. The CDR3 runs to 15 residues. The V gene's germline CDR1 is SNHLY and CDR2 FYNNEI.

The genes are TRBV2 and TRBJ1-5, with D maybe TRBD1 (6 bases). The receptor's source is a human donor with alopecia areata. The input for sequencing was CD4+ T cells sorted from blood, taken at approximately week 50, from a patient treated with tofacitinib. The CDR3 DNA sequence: TGTGCCAGCAGTGGATGGGGGGCTAGCAATCAGCCCCAGCATTTT. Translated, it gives CASSGWGASNQPQHF.